These 17 T cell receptor beta chains originate from one sample sequenced in a study of blood T cell repertoires in COVID-19 (TCRdb year 2020). The method behind the library was the immunoSEQ multiplex PCR assay. Sourced from immuneACCESS, this table was stored by TCRdb with only in-frame sequences that have V and J called. A share of the clones is absent; for the studies checked, an unresolved V gene accounts for under half, and the remainder has no known explanation. The sample data list around 300,000 clones, and around 85% of these were observed just once. The ten largest clonotypes hold less than 4.5% of the sample. Sequencing was done on a sample of peripheral blood. These receptor sequences come from a woman aged 45 to 65 with active or convalescent COVID-19.

The chain uses TRBV7-8 and TRBJ1-5; the D is unclear. Germline CDR1 SGHVS, CDR2 FQNEAQ. V lost 2 bases and J lost 5, with 10 bases in between. This CDR3 comprises 14 residues. CDR3 bases: TGTGCCAGCAGCTTAAGGCGGATTGATCAGCCCCAGCATTTT. This encodes CASSLRRIDQPQHF.

This rearrangement joins TRBV3-1 (or the pseudogene TRBV3-2) to TRBJ2-7; 11 nucleotides align to TRBD1. From germline, CDR1 is LGHDT and CDR2 YNNKEL (reference sequence). CDR3 length: 17 residues. V was clipped by 3 bases and J by 1 base; unmatched bases: 8. CDR3 residues: CASSHPRTGGGSYEQYF. The DNA for the CDR3 is TGTGCCAGCAGCCACCCCAGGACAGGGGGCGGATCCTACGAGCAGTACTTC.

Many counts were recorded for this clone. The V call is TRBV3-1 (or the pseudogene TRBV3-2), the J call TRBJ2-7; 10 nucleotides agree with TRBD2. This CDR3 region has 15 residues. The germline V gene encodes CDR1 LGHDT and CDR2 YNNKEL (reference sequence). With V trimmed by 6 bases and J by 1 base, 6 bases remained unmatched. In DNA, the CDR3 is TGTGCCAGCAGTCTAGGACTAGCGGCATCCTACGAGCAGTACTTC. Its protein is CASSLGLAASYEQYF.

This clone was found a few times. The V and J genes are TRBV7-9 and TRBJ1-5; D might be TRBD1 (5 bases). Looked up from germline, CDR1 is SEHNR and CDR2 is FQNEAQ (reference sequence). V lost 3 bases and J lost 5, with 11 bases in between. The CDR3 totals 14 residues. Here the CDR3 DNA reads TGTGCCAGCAGCTTTCCGGGGGAAGATCAGCCCCAGCATTTT. Encoded protein: CASSFPGEDQPQHF.

This clone was detected once. The gene calls are TRBV9 and TRBJ2-5, with 10 bases lining up with TRBD2. Germline values: CDR1 SGDLS, CDR2 YYNGEE. The CDR3 has 18 residues. Trimming removed 3 bases from V and 2 bases from J; junction bases left unmatched: 13. Written as DNA, the CDR3 is TGTGCCAGCAGCGCCCGTCGTCTAGCGGGAGATAGGCAAGAGACCCAGTACTTC. Encoded protein: CASSARRLAGDRQETQYF. Filled out from reference TRBV9 and TRBJ2-5, the complete variable domain reads DSGVTQTPKHLITATGQRVTLRCSPRSGDLSVYWYQQSLDQGLQFLIQYYNGEERAKGNILERFSAQQFPDLHSELNLSSLELGDSALYFCASSARRLAGDRQETQYFGPGTRLLVL.

The J gene is TRBJ1-3, the V gene TRBV25-1, with TRBD1 identical over 11 bases. From germline, CDR1 is MGHDK and CDR2 SYGVNS. This CDR3 comprises 16 residues. J was trimmed by 4 bases and V by 7 bases; bases with no gene match: 9. CDR3 sequence (DNA): TGTGCCAGCATTGGGACAGGGGGTCTAGGGGGAAACACCATATATTTT. Encoded protein: CASIGTGGLGGNTIYF.

The V gene is TRBV19, the J gene TRBJ2-2, with D uncertain. The V gene's germline CDR1 is LNHDA and CDR2 SQIVND (reference sequence). CDR3 size: 14 residues. The V end lost 5 bases, the J end lost 1 base, and 8 bases lay between the germline ends. CDR3 DNA: TGTGCCAGTAGTCCTTCCCTGAACACCGGGGAGCTGTTTTTT. Translated: CASSPSLNTGELFF.

This sequence joins TRBV30 and TRBJ2-3, with 10 positions matching TRBD2. Trimming at V came to 4 bases and at J to 4 bases, leaving 8 bases not matched to a gene. Per the germline V gene, CDR1 is GTSNPN and CDR2 is SVGIG (reference sequence). CDR3 size: 15 residues. CDR3 sequence: CAWTGAGGVADTQYF. The CDR3 nucleotides are TGTGCCTGGACGGGAGCGGGAGGGGTCGCAGATACGCAGTATTTT.

The chain uses TRBV28 and TRBJ2-1; 9 nucleotides match TRBD2. This CDR3 spans 19 amino acids. CDR1 and CDR2 (germline): MDHEN, SYDVKM. Trimming at V came to 8 bases and at J to 6 bases, leaving 23 bases not matched to a gene. The CDR3 region has the DNA TGTGCCAGCCCCTCTGCACCAGGGGCTTCGGGACTAGCAGGCAATGAGCAGTTCTTC. It translates to CASPSAPGASGLAGNEQFF.

This clone was detected only a few times. The chain carries TRBV7-9 and TRBJ2-1; 7 bases agree with TRBD2. Germline CDR1 is SEHNR and CDR2 is FQNEAQ (reference sequence). J was trimmed by 3 bases and V by 6 bases; bases with no gene match: 11. The CDR3 runs to 16 residues. The CDR3 loop is CASSREAGVLYNEQFF. CDR3 nucleotide sequence: TGTGCCAGCAGTCGGGAGGCGGGAGTTCTCTACAATGAGCAGTTCTTC. The full variable domain, completed using reference TRBV7-9 and TRBJ2-1, is DTGVSQNPRHKITKRGQNVTFRCDPISEHNRLYWYRQTLGQGPEFLTYFQNEAQLEKSRLLSDRFSAERPKGSFSTLEIQRTEQGDSAMYLCASSREAGVLYNEQFFGPGTRLTVL.

This clone turned up a few times. The rearrangement uses TRBV4-2 and TRBJ2-7; D possibly corresponds to TRBD1 (6 bases). CDR3 length: 15 residues. V gave up 0 bases and J gave up 1 base, with 10 bases separating them. Germline V lookup: CDR1 LGHNA, CDR2 YNFKEQ. The CDR3 region has the DNA TGTGCCAGCAGCCAAGACGCAGGGACATCCTACGAGCAGTACTTC. It codes for CASSQDAGTSYEQYF.

The chain has TRBV5-6 and TRBJ2-1; D possibly corresponds to TRBD2 (5 bases). The length of the CDR3 is 15 residues. V lost 0 bases to trimming and J lost 12 bases, with 19 bases between them. Germline V gene lookup returns CDR1 SGHDT and CDR2 YYEEEE. In DNA, the CDR3 is TGTGCCAGCAGCTTGGGTTTATTAATCCACCGGGGGCAGTTCTTC. It codes for CASSLGLLIHRGQFF.

The rearrangement links TRBV28 to TRBJ2-5; D not certain. There are 15 residues in the CDR3. Trimming removed 3 bases from V and 1 base from J, with 12 bases in between. Per germline, CDR1 MDHEN and CDR2 SYDVKM. The CDR3 DNA is TGTGCCAGCAGTTTCGGAGCGAGACCCCAAGAGACCCAGTACTTC. Its protein is CASSFGARPQETQYF. Complete variable domain (other parts from reference TRBV28 and TRBJ2-5): DVKVTQSSRYLVKRTGEKVFLECVQDMDHENMFWYRQDPGLGLRLIYFSYDVKMKEKGDIPEGYSVSREKKERFSLILESASTNQTSMYLCASSFGARPQETQYFGPGTRLLVL.

The chain is built from TRBV28 and TRBJ1-2, with 7 bases aligning to TRBD1. This CDR3 is built from 12 residues. Germline-derived CDR1 and CDR2 are MDHEN and SYDVKM. V dropped 8 bases and J dropped 8; count of bases not matched to a gene: 8. The CDR3 sequence: CASGFGQEGYTF. Here the CDR3 DNA reads TGTGCCAGCGGATTCGGACAGGAGGGCTACACCTTC.

The genes are TRBV6-5 and TRBJ1-1; the D is unclear. Looked up from germline, CDR1 is MNHEY and CDR2 is SVGAGI. The CDR3 totals 12 residues. Trimming removed 8 bases from V and 4 bases from J, with 11 bases in between. Here the CDR3 reads CASRPTGTEAFF. The CDR3 DNA sequence: TGTGCCAGCCGACCCACGGGCACTGAAGCTTTCTTT.

Details on this clone: This CDR3 is also generated by other DNA sequences in the sample. The chain joins TRBV6-5 to TRBJ1-1, with D hard to call. Germline CDR1 reads MNHEY; CDR2 reads SVGAGI. This CDR3 is built from 14 residues. The V and J ends lost 2 bases and 2 bases respectively, with 9 bases between them. This CDR3 reads CASSYGHPNTEAFF. CDR3 coding DNA: TGTGCCAGCAGTTACGGGCATCCTAACACTGAAGCTTTCTTT.

The V gene is TRBV5-1, the J gene TRBJ2-5; TRBD1 agrees at 11 bases. The germline gives CDR1 SGHRS, CDR2 YFSETQ. V trimming: 1 base; J trimming: 1 base; junction bases outside the gene matches: 3. The CDR3 contains 16 residues. CDR3 DNA sequence: TGCGCCAGCAGCTTGTGGGGACAGGGGGGCCAAGAGACCCAGTACTTC. Protein product: CASSLWGQGGQETQYF.